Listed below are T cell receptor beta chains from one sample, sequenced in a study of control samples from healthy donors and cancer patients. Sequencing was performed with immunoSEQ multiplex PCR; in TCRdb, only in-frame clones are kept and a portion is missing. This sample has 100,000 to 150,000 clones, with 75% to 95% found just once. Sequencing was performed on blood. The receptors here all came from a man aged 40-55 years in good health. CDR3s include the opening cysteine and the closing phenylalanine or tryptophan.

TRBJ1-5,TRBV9,CASSSMGGNQPQHF
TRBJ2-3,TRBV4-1,CASSQDLGSAPSTDTQYF
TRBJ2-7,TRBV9,CASSVGGTDYEQYF
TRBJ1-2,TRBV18,CASSPNREGYTF
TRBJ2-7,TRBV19,CASTPEGRLSYEQYF
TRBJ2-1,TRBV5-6,CASSLDVTVGFYYNEQFF
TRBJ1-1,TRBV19,CASSIKGRGNTEAFF
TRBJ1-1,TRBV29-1,CSVGSQNTEAFF
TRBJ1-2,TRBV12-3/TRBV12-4,CASTRTGNYGYTF
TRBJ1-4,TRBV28,CASTVWTGQKEKLFF
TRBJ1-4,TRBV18,CASSRGQANNEKLFF
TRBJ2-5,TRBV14,CASSHRGGRQETQYF
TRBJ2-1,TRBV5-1,CASSTGTSGGVYEQFF
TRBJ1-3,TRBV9,CASSVAIGNTIYF
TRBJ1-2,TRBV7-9,CATRFTGQGDDGYTF
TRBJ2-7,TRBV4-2,CASRPGTGSSYEQYF
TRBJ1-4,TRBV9,CASSVESATNEKLFF
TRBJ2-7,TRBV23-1,CASSHNPGPTSYEQYF
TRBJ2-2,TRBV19,CASSISVAGHTGELFF
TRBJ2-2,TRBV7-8,CASSLARKLSGDPNTGELFF
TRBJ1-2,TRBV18,CASSPRGGYGYTF
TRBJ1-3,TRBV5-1,CASSLEGGHTIYF
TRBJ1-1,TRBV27,CASSPRGGSEAFF
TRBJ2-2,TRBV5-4,CALRQGANTGELFF
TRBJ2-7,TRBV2,CASNPSNSYEQYF
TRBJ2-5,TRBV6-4,CASSDSMELAGEETQYF
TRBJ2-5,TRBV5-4,CASSGSGGEETQYF
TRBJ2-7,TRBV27,CASSLGLAYEQYF
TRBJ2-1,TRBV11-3,CASSLDGLAGKDEQFF
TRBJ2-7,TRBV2,CASSEVGGWDRRSF
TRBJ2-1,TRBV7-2,CASSTAGFGYNEQFF
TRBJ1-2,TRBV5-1,CASSLGQGSYGYTF
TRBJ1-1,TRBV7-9,CASSTRGQGNTEAFF
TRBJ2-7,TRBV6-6,CASSYPTSYEQYF
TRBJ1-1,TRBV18,CASSPSRGDGEAFF
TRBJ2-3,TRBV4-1,CASSQEPAGPSTDTQYF
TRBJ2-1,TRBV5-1,CASSLMMTGSYNEQFF
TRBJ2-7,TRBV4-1,CASSLRDRDYEQYF
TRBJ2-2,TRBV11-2,CASSLDRPPNTGELFF
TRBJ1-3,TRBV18,CASSPPGRRPSGNTIYF
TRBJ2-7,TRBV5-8,CASSPLTQTYEQYF
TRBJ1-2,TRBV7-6,CASSLEVGGFGYTF
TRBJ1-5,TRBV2,CASSVGGRNQPQHF
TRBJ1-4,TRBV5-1,CASRSGTGALEKLFF
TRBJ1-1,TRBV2,CAKGWGQEAFF
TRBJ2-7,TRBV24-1,CATSDSSRAHEQYF
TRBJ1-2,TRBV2,CASTRQSWNYGYTF
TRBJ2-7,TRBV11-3,CASSDRGLEQYF
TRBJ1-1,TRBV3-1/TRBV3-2,CASSQDPREGTTEAFF
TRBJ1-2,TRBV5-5,CASSAFHDMVLGYTF
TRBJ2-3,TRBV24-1,CATSDRESISTDTQYF